Described below is a single T cell receptor (beta chain) sequence and its context. The antigen is not known. Germline V gene lookup returns CDR1 SGHRS and CDR2 YFSETQ. The CDR3 loop spans 15 amino acids. The trim removed 4 bases at V and 6 bases at J, leaving 5 bases unmatched. This sample was taken from a study of response to subunit inactivated influenza vaccine. Regarding the study as a whole: Each seasonal influenza vaccination recruits few new T cells, the authors suggested.

TCRdb recomputed calls from the RT-PCR reads with MiXCR, one row per CDR3 protein. The sample has roughly 710,000 distinct CDR3 sequences, around 15% seen once; the top ten hold 7.5% to 8%. V gene TRBV5-1 combines with J gene TRBJ2-7; 15 nucleotides match TRBD2. The sequence was obtained from a man aged 50 to 59 who received an inactivated influenza vaccine. The sample consisted of PBMCs from blood, taken 14 days before vaccination. This CDR3 is CASSPGLAGGSEQYF. The CDR3, as DNA: TGCGCCAGCAGCCCGGGACTAGCGGGAGGCTCCGAGCAGTACTTC. Together with reference TRBV5-1 and TRBJ2-7, the CDR3 gives the full variable domain: KAGVTQTPRYLIKTRGQQVTLSCSPISGHRSVSWYQQTPGQGLQFLFEYFSETQRNKGNFPGRFSGRQFSNSRSEMNVSTLELGDSALYLCASSPGLAGGSEQYFGPGTRLTVT.